The 2 T cell receptor beta chains reported below all come from one sample, sequenced in a study of T cell responses to AZD1222 COVID-19 vaccine. Sequencing was performed with immunoSEQ multiplex PCR; in TCRdb, only in-frame clones are kept and a portion is missing. The sample contains tens of thousands of clones, under 90% of which appear only once. The sequencing here drew on peripheral blood, taken on day 0 of AZD1222 vaccination. The receptors come from an adult in good health.

The J gene is TRBJ1-5, the V gene TRBV4-1; perhaps TRBD1 as D (5 bases). CDR1 and CDR2 (germline): MGHRA, YSYEKL. Trimming removed 4 bases at V and 2 bases at J, with 15 bases between. The CDR3 has 16 residues. The CDR3, as DNA: TGCGCCAGCAGCCCGGGAGGCACAGGTGGCAATCAGCCCCAGCATTTT. Translation: CASSPGGTGGNQPQHF.

The sample holds a few counts of this clone. The rearrangement uses TRBV7-2 and TRBJ2-1, with TRBD2 identical over 7 bases. This CDR3 has 16 residues. From germline, CDR1 is SGHTA and CDR2 FQGNSA. V dropped 1 base and J dropped 3; count of bases not matched to a gene: 6. Here the CDR3 reads CASSLEPAGSYNEQFF. For the CDR3, the DNA is TGTGCCAGCAGCTTAGAACCAGCGGGAAGCTACAATGAGCAGTTCTTC.